These T cell receptor beta chains were read from a single sample in a study of T cells in Graves' hyperthyroidism and ophthalmopathy. TCRdb analysed the multiplex PCR reads with MiXCR anew, one entry per CDR3 protein. Among approximately 720,000 distinct CDR3 sequences listed, around 20% were seen once. Sequencing was done on a sample of blood. The receptors originated from a woman aged 45-65 years with Graves' hyperthyroidism that later progressed to Graves' ophthalmopathy. The CDR3 runs from the conserved cysteine through the conserved F or W. The D gene is left open where the match is weak. Clone size is not always given. Where it is, it says once, few, many or a class for expanded clones.

v_gene	j_gene	abundance	d_gene	CDR3aa	CDR3nt
TRBV6-1	TRBJ2-5	few	.	CASSWYSPYFQETQYF	TGTGCCAGCAGTTGGTATAGCCCATACTTCCAAGAGACCCAGTACTTC
TRBV20-1	TRBJ1-4	.	.	CSAKQPGAVNEKLFF	TGCAGTGCTAAACAACCGGGAGCAGTCAATGAAAAACTGTTTTTT
TRBV9	TRBJ1-4	.	TRBD1	CASSVGSRGNEKLFF	TGTGCCAGCAGCGTAGGTTCCAGGGGGAATGAAAAACTGTTTTTT
TRBV3-1	TRBJ1-1	few	.	CASSRRQPLGTEAFF	TGTGCCAGCAGCCGCCGACAGCCCCTGGGCACTGAAGCTTTCTTT
TRBV7-8	TRBJ2-3	few	TRBD1	CASSIEQGDETDTQYF	TGTGCCAGCAGCATAGAACAGGGGGACGAAACAGATACGCAGTATTTT
TRBV12-3/TRBV12-4	TRBJ1-4	many	.	CASSLGTAGNEKLFF	TGTGCCAGCAGTTTAGGGACGGCGGGTAATGAAAAACTGTTTTTT
TRBV3-1	TRBJ2-2	.	TRBD1	CASSHQGAGTGELFF	TGTGCCAGCAGCCATCAGGGGGCAGGCACCGGGGAGCTGTTTTTT
TRBV2	TRBJ2-3	many	TRBD2	CAIETSGGAADTQYF	TGTGCCATCGAGACTAGCGGGGGGGCAGCAGATACGCAGTATTTT
TRBV7-2	TRBJ2-1	few	.	CASSTRQHNEQFF	TGTGCCAGCAGCACCCGACAGCACAATGAGCAGTTCTTC
TRBV7-9	TRBJ1-3	.	TRBD1	CASSSGQKTSGSTIYF	TGTGCCAGCAGCTCGGGACAGAAGACCTCTGGAAGCACCATATATTTT
TRBV20-1	TRBJ2-7	.	.	CSASNPGPAEQYF	TGCAGTGCTAGTAACCCTGGACCTGCCGAGCAGTACTTC
TRBV19	TRBJ2-3	.	TRBD2	CASSPQRGVTDTQYF	TGTGCCAGTAGCCCACAGCGGGGGGTCACAGATACGCAGTATTTT
TRBV20-1	TRBJ2-1	.	.	CSAPSALPGLLLYNEQFF	TGCAGTGCTCCAAGCGCCCTCCCGGGACTCCTGCTTTACAATGAGCAGTTCTTC
TRBV6-5	TRBJ1-5	.	.	CASSYSRTGPQHF	TGTGCCAGCAGTTACTCTAGGACGGGGCCCCAGCATTTT
TRBV9	TRBJ2-2	many	.	CASSGRVANTGELFF	TGTGCCAGCAGCGGGAGGGTCGCGAACACCGGGGAGCTGTTTTTT
TRBV7-8	TRBJ1-2	few	TRBD1	CASSLEGAYYGYTF	TGTGCCAGCAGCTTAGAGGGGGCTTACTATGGCTACACCTTC
TRBV10-3	TRBJ1-1	many	.	CAISEGGWNTEAFF	TGTGCCATCAGTGAAGGGGGGTGGAACACTGAAGCTTTCTTT
TRBV27	TRBJ2-1	.	TRBD1	CASSGSGTGTSNEQFF	TGTGCCAGCAGCGGATCCGGGACAGGGACCTCCAATGAGCAGTTCTTC